These T cell receptor beta chains were read from a single sample in a study of cytotoxic CD8 clonotypes in ibrutinib-treated CLL. Sequencing was performed with immunoSEQ multiplex PCR; in TCRdb, only in-frame clones are kept and a portion is missing. This table holds some 150,000 clones, 80% found once. The material was PBMCs, obtained after 36 months of ibrutinib treatment. The receptors shown here come from a human donor with chronic lymphocytic leukemia. Each CDR3 is given with its conserved first and last residue. D genes are given only for firm matches. Clone size, where shown, is once, few, many, or a class for clones that have expanded.

V gene: TRBV30; clone size: NA; J gene: TRBJ2-3; D gene: TRBD2; CDR3 DNA: TGTGCCTGGGCCGGGACTAGCATTGCAGATACGCAGTATTTT; CDR3 protein: CAWAGTSIADTQYF
V gene: TRBV5-8; clone size: once; J gene: TRBJ1-2; D gene: TRBD1; CDR3 DNA: TGTGCCAGCAGCGGACAGGGTGTCTATGGCTACACCTTC; CDR3 protein: CASSGQGVYGYTF
V gene: TRBV5-6; clone size: NA; J gene: TRBJ1-6; D gene: NA; CDR3 DNA: TGTGCGAGTCCCTTGATCGGAGCGGAGAATAATTCACCCCTCCACTTT; CDR3 protein: CASPLIGAENNSPLHF
V gene: TRBV4-1; clone size: NA; J gene: TRBJ2-4; D gene: NA; CDR3 DNA: TGCGCCAGCAGCCCGCGGGTGCTAGCTGGGAACATTCAGTACTTC; CDR3 protein: CASSPRVLAGNIQYF
V gene: TRBV5-1; clone size: NA; J gene: TRBJ1-1; D gene: TRBD1; CDR3 DNA: TGCGCCAGCAGCAGAAGACAGGGGGCGCTTACTGAAGCTTTCTTT; CDR3 protein: CASSRRQGALTEAFF
V gene: TRBV11-2; clone size: NA; J gene: TRBJ1-2; D gene: NA; CDR3 DNA: TGTGCCAGCAGCTTGACTAGGGTTAACTATGGCTACACCTTC; CDR3 protein: CASSLTRVNYGYTF
V gene: TRBV14; clone size: NA; J gene: TRBJ2-7; D gene: NA; CDR3 DNA: TGTGCCAGCAGCCAAGAACAGTTCGATTTGTTTCCGTTGACGCCTTCCTACGAGCAGTACTTC; CDR3 protein: CASSQEQFDLFPLTPSYEQYF
V gene: TRBV7-9; clone size: NA; J gene: TRBJ2-3; D gene: TRBD2; CDR3 DNA: TGTGCCAGCGAACGTGGGCTAGCGGTCACAGATACGCAGTATTTT; CDR3 protein: CASERGLAVTDTQYF
V gene: TRBV6-5; clone size: NA; J gene: TRBJ2-7; D gene: NA; CDR3 DNA: TGTGCCAGCAGCCCCGACAGATTACCCTACGAGCAGTACTTC; CDR3 protein: CASSPDRLPYEQYF
V gene: TRBV7-7; clone size: once; J gene: TRBJ2-5; D gene: TRBD2; CDR3 DNA: TGTGCCAGCAGCCTAGCGGGAGCGGAGACCCAGTACTTC; CDR3 protein: CASSLAGAETQYF
V gene: TRBV25-1; clone size: NA; J gene: TRBJ2-7; D gene: NA; CDR3 DNA: TGTGCCAGCAGTGAATATATGGGGTACGAGCAGTACTTC; CDR3 protein: CASSEYMGYEQYF
V gene: TRBV5-1; clone size: NA; J gene: TRBJ1-6; D gene: NA; CDR3 DNA: TGCGCCAGCAGCTTGGTAGGGCTTTCACCCCTCCACTTT; CDR3 protein: CASSLVGLSPLHF
V gene: TRBV5-1; clone size: NA; J gene: TRBJ2-5; D gene: NA; CDR3 DNA: TGCGCCAGCAGCTTGGAATCAACACCGGAGGAGACCCAGTACTTC; CDR3 protein: CASSLESTPEETQYF
V gene: TRBV6-5; clone size: few; J gene: TRBJ2-7; D gene: TRBD1; CDR3 DNA: TGTGCCAGCAGCCGGGACAGCACTCGGCCCTACGAGCAGTACTTC; CDR3 protein: CASSRDSTRPYEQYF
V gene: TRBV30; clone size: NA; J gene: TRBJ1-5; D gene: NA; CDR3 DNA: TGTGCCTGGAGTGTACTAGGGACGCCCCAGCATTTT; CDR3 protein: CAWSVLGTPQHF
V gene: TRBV27; clone size: NA; J gene: TRBJ2-7; D gene: TRBD2; CDR3 DNA: TGTGCCAGCAGTATTAGCGGGACCCACGATTACGAGCAGTACTTC; CDR3 protein: CASSISGTHDYEQYF
V gene: TRBV6-1; clone size: NA; J gene: TRBJ1-1; D gene: NA; CDR3 DNA: TGTGCCAGCAGTGAAGATTCAGTGGTCCCAGTGAGAGGAGGGGACACTGAAGCTTTCTTT; CDR3 protein: CASSEDSVVPVRGGDTEAFF
V gene: TRBV15; clone size: NA; J gene: TRBJ2-1; D gene: NA; CDR3 DNA: TGTGCCACCAGCAGCGGGCGGGGTACCAATGAGCAGTTCTTC; CDR3 protein: CATSSGRGTNEQFF
V gene: TRBV19; clone size: few; J gene: TRBJ2-7; D gene: NA; CDR3 DNA: TGTGCCAGTAGTATCGGGCAGGGGTTTTCTAACGAGCAGTACTTC; CDR3 protein: CASSIGQGFSNEQYF
V gene: TRBV10-3; clone size: few; J gene: TRBJ1-2; D gene: NA; CDR3 DNA: TGTGCCATCAGTTCGGGGCTCGGCTATGGCTACACCTTC; CDR3 protein: CAISSGLGYGYTF
V gene: TRBV20-1; clone size: NA; J gene: TRBJ2-3; D gene: NA; CDR3 DNA: TGCAGTGCTGGTAAGGAAGATACGCAGTATTTT; CDR3 protein: CSAGKEDTQYF
V gene: TRBV28; clone size: NA; J gene: TRBJ2-7; D gene: TRBD1; CDR3 DNA: TGTGCCAGCAGTTTCTCACTAGGGGGCCCCTACGAGCAGTACTTC; CDR3 protein: CASSFSLGGPYEQYF
V gene: TRBV5-1; clone size: NA; J gene: TRBJ2-6; D gene: NA; CDR3 DNA: TGCGCCAGCAGCTGGACCGGGGTGGGGCTCTCTGGGGCCAACGTCCTGACTTTC; CDR3 protein: CASSWTGVGLSGANVLTF
V gene: TRBV6-5; clone size: NA; J gene: TRBJ1-3; D gene: TRBD1; CDR3 DNA: TGTGCCAGCAGAGACAGGGCCTCTGGAAACACCATATATTTT; CDR3 protein: CASRDRASGNTIYF
V gene: TRBV30; clone size: NA; J gene: TRBJ2-7; D gene: NA; CDR3 DNA: TGTGCCTGGGGTCCGGGGCGTGGGGAGCAGTACTTC; CDR3 protein: CAWGPGRGEQYF
V gene: TRBV5-1; clone size: NA; J gene: TRBJ2-1; D gene: NA; CDR3 DNA: TGCGCCAGCAGCTCTCTGAGTCCGGCCCATGAGCAGTTCTTC; CDR3 protein: CASSSLSPAHEQFF
V gene: TRBV5-1; clone size: NA; J gene: TRBJ2-5; D gene: TRBD2; CDR3 DNA: TGCGCCAGCAGCTCTGGGGTAGCGGGACTCCACCAAGAGACCCAGTACTTC; CDR3 protein: CASSSGVAGLHQETQYF
V gene: TRBV30; clone size: NA; J gene: TRBJ2-7; D gene: TRBD1; CDR3 DNA: TGTGCCTGGAGTCGAATGTTCTCCCGGGACAGCAAGTCCTACGAGCAGTACTTC; CDR3 protein: CAWSRMFSRDSKSYEQYF
V gene: TRBV7-2; clone size: few; J gene: TRBJ2-7; D gene: NA; CDR3 DNA: TGTGCCAGCAGCTCCCATTACGGGACCTACGAGCAGTACTTC; CDR3 protein: CASSSHYGTYEQYF
V gene: TRBV6-1; clone size: NA; J gene: TRBJ1-5; D gene: NA; CDR3 DNA: TGTGCCAGTACAGACATAGAGAATCAGCCCCAGCATTTT; CDR3 protein: CASTDIENQPQHF
V gene: TRBV7-6; clone size: NA; J gene: TRBJ2-7; D gene: TRBD2; CDR3 DNA: TGTGCCAGCAGCTTAGGACGGGCGGGGGGCTACGAGCAGTACTTC; CDR3 protein: CASSLGRAGGYEQYF
V gene: TRBV28; clone size: NA; J gene: TRBJ2-2; D gene: TRBD1; CDR3 DNA: TGTGCCGGAAGGACAGGGATCACCGGGGAGCTGTTTTTT; CDR3 protein: CAGRTGITGELFF
V gene: TRBV29-1; clone size: NA; J gene: TRBJ2-1; D gene: TRBD2; CDR3 DNA: TGCAGCGTTACCAGGGTGGAGCGGGGTGTCGGTTACAATGAGCAGTTCTTC; CDR3 protein: CSVTRVERGVGYNEQFF
V gene: TRBV5-6; clone size: NA; J gene: TRBJ2-1; D gene: NA; CDR3 DNA: TGTGCCAGCAGCCACTATGCCGGCGGACACAATGAGCAGTTCTTC; CDR3 protein: CASSHYAGGHNEQFF
V gene: TRBV6-6; clone size: NA; J gene: TRBJ1-3; D gene: NA; CDR3 DNA: TGTGCCAGCAGTTACCAACAGGGACCTGGAAACACCATATATTTT; CDR3 protein: CASSYQQGPGNTIYF
V gene: TRBV5-4; clone size: NA; J gene: TRBJ2-7; D gene: NA; CDR3 DNA: TGTGCCAGCAGCTTGGGGCCTTCGGGATCAAGCTCCTACGAGCAGTACTTC; CDR3 protein: CASSLGPSGSSSYEQYF
V gene: TRBV5-8; clone size: NA; J gene: TRBJ2-5; D gene: NA; CDR3 DNA: TGTGCCAGCAGCTTCTCCAGGGTAGAGACCCAGTACTTC; CDR3 protein: CASSFSRVETQYF
V gene: TRBV29-1; clone size: NA; J gene: TRBJ2-2; D gene: NA; CDR3 DNA: TGCAGCGTTGGTTGGACCACCGGGGAGCTGTTTTTT; CDR3 protein: CSVGWTTGELFF
V gene: TRBV30; clone size: NA; J gene: TRBJ1-2; D gene: NA; CDR3 DNA: TGTGCCTGGTCCCGCAGGGCGGGAGGCTACACCTTC; CDR3 protein: CAWSRRAGGYTF
V gene: TRBV30; clone size: NA; J gene: TRBJ2-2; D gene: NA; CDR3 DNA: TGTGCCTGGAGGCTGACAGGGAACACCGGGGAGCTGTTTTTT; CDR3 protein: CAWRLTGNTGELFF
V gene: TRBV5-1; clone size: few; J gene: TRBJ2-2; D gene: NA; CDR3 DNA: TGCGCCAGCAGCTGGGGCGGGCGAACCGGGGAGCTGTTTTTT; CDR3 protein: CASSWGGRTGELFF
V gene: TRBV4-1; clone size: NA; J gene: TRBJ2-3; D gene: TRBD2; CDR3 DNA: TGCGCCAGCAGCCAAGAGGGCCAGCGGGGTTATACGCAGTATTTT; CDR3 protein: CASSQEGQRGYTQYF
V gene: TRBV7-2; clone size: NA; J gene: TRBJ2-6; D gene: NA; CDR3 DNA: TGTGCCAGCAGCCCCGAGGGTAGGTTCTCTGGGGCCAACGTCCTGACTTTC; CDR3 protein: CASSPEGRFSGANVLTF
V gene: TRBV7-9; clone size: NA; J gene: TRBJ1-2; D gene: NA; CDR3 DNA: TGTGCCAGCACCCTTAGGCCCCCGGGCCGACCGCCAACTATGGGCTACACCTTC; CDR3 protein: CASTLRPPGRPPTMGYTF
V gene: TRBV12-5; clone size: NA; J gene: TRBJ1-2; D gene: NA; CDR3 DNA: TGTGCTAGTGGTGTGGCTTGGGGAGGCTACACCTTC; CDR3 protein: CASGVAWGGYTF
V gene: TRBV5-1; clone size: NA; J gene: TRBJ1-3; D gene: NA; CDR3 DNA: TGCGCCAGCAGCGTCGGGGCTTTGGGAAACACCATATATTTT; CDR3 protein: CASSVGALGNTIYF
V gene: TRBV5-4; clone size: once; J gene: TRBJ1-2; D gene: NA; CDR3 DNA: TGTGCCAGCAGCTTTTCCTCAGGATTCACCTACGGCTACACCTTC; CDR3 protein: CASSFSSGFTYGYTF
V gene: TRBV18; clone size: few; J gene: TRBJ1-2; D gene: NA; CDR3 DNA: TGTGCCAGCTCATACCTCGACAGGACCTATGGCTACACCTTC; CDR3 protein: CASSYLDRTYGYTF
V gene: TRBV18; clone size: NA; J gene: TRBJ2-2; D gene: NA; CDR3 DNA: TGTGCCAGCTCACAAACGGGGCAGTCCATCGGCGGGGAGCTGTTTTTT; CDR3 protein: CASSQTGQSIGGELFF
V gene: TRBV10-3; clone size: NA; J gene: TRBJ2-1; D gene: TRBD1; CDR3 DNA: TGTGCCACGATAAGGGACAGAACATCCTACAATGAGCAGTTCTTC; CDR3 protein: CATIRDRTSYNEQFF
V gene: TRBV27; clone size: NA; J gene: TRBJ2-7; D gene: TRBD1; CDR3 DNA: TGTGCCAGCAGTCCGACAGGGTTTTTTTACGAGCAGTACTTC; CDR3 protein: CASSPTGFFYEQYF
V gene: TRBV6-1; clone size: NA; J gene: TRBJ2-1; D gene: NA; CDR3 DNA: TGTGCCAGCAGTGAATCAGGGGTGCGCTGGTCCTACAATGAGCAGTTCTTC; CDR3 protein: CASSESGVRWSYNEQFF
V gene: TRBV9; clone size: NA; J gene: TRBJ1-2; D gene: NA; CDR3 DNA: TGTGCCAGCAGCCCCGGACAAGCATCCCTCTATGGCTACACCTTC; CDR3 protein: CASSPGQASLYGYTF
V gene: TRBV11-3; clone size: NA; J gene: TRBJ2-3; D gene: NA; CDR3 DNA: TGTGCCAGCAGCTTAGGACGGGGCACAGATACGCAGTATTTT; CDR3 protein: CASSLGRGTDTQYF
V gene: TRBV5-8; clone size: once; J gene: TRBJ1-1; D gene: NA; CDR3 DNA: TGTGCCAGCAGAAAACAGGGCCCTACTGAAGCTTTCTTT; CDR3 protein: CASRKQGPTEAFF
V gene: TRBV6-6; clone size: few; J gene: TRBJ2-2; D gene: TRBD1; CDR3 DNA: TGTGCCAGCCAAGGTCCAGGGGGCGCACGGACCGGGGAGCTGTTTTTT; CDR3 protein: CASQGPGGARTGELFF
V gene: TRBV18; clone size: NA; J gene: TRBJ1-1; D gene: NA; CDR3 DNA: TGTGCCAGCTCACCACGACCCATTACAGACCGTGCTCCTGAAGCTTTCTTT; CDR3 protein: CASSPRPITDRAPEAFF